Listed below are T cell receptor beta chains from one sample, sequenced in a study of shared clonotypes between healthy human individuals. Produced via immunoSEQ multiplex PCR; TCRdb's table is partial and in-frame only. The table includes 1.6 million or so clones, roughly 96% detected once. Sequencing used naive CD4+ T cells sorted from blood. These receptors all come from a man younger than 40 in good health. Each CDR3 is given with its conserved first and last residue. The order of the fields is J gene, D gene, V gene, clone size, CDR3 protein, CDR3 DNA. The D gene is left open where the match is weak. Not all rows give a size; the values are once, few, many and, for expanded clones, a class.

j_call: TRBJ2-1; d_call: -; v_call: TRBV6-1; clone_size: -; cdr3_aa: CASSQVRRSYNEQFF; cdr3_nt: TGTGCCAGCAGTCAGGTGAGGCGCTCCTACAATGAGCAGTTCTTC
j_call: TRBJ1-5; d_call: -; v_call: TRBV28; clone_size: -; cdr3_aa: CASSSGLIGKPQHF; cdr3_nt: TGTGCCAGCAGCTCCGGACTTATTGGTAAGCCCCAGCATTTT
j_call: TRBJ2-7; d_call: TRBD2; v_call: TRBV5-4; clone_size: -; cdr3_aa: CASSLSLAGEQYF; cdr3_nt: TGTGCCAGCAGCTTGTCGTTAGCGGGCGAGCAGTACTTC
j_call: TRBJ2-2; d_call: TRBD1; v_call: TRBV10-2; clone_size: -; cdr3_aa: CASSDPGQRTGELFF; cdr3_nt: TGCGCCAGCAGTGATCCGGGACAGAGAACCGGGGAGCTGTTTTTT
j_call: TRBJ1-1; d_call: TRBD1; v_call: TRBV5-6; clone_size: -; cdr3_aa: CASSLFWDRVGNTEAFF; cdr3_nt: TGTGCCAGCAGCTTGTTCTGGGACAGGGTTGGGAACACTGAAGCTTTCTTT
j_call: TRBJ1-2; d_call: -; v_call: TRBV2; clone_size: -; cdr3_aa: CASSDEQFYGYTF; cdr3_nt: TGTGCCAGCAGTGATGAGCAGTTCTATGGCTACACCTTC
j_call: TRBJ2-7; d_call: -; v_call: TRBV6-5; clone_size: -; cdr3_aa: CASSYLPQGRNEQYF; cdr3_nt: TGTGCCAGCAGTTACCTCCCCCAGGGGAGGAACGAGCAGTACTTC
j_call: TRBJ2-3; d_call: -; v_call: TRBV11-2; clone_size: once; cdr3_aa: CASSFGTIPDTQYF; cdr3_nt: TGTGCCAGCAGCTTCGGTACTATCCCAGATACGCAGTATTTT
j_call: TRBJ2-3; d_call: -; v_call: TRBV9; clone_size: -; cdr3_aa: CASSVVVTGPNDTQYF; cdr3_nt: TGTGCCAGCAGCGTAGTTGTAACGGGGCCTAATGATACGCAGTATTTT
j_call: TRBJ2-5; d_call: TRBD1; v_call: TRBV5-1; clone_size: -; cdr3_aa: CASSLTGPQETQYF; cdr3_nt: TGCGCCAGCAGCCTGACAGGGCCCCAAGAGACCCAGTACTTC
j_call: TRBJ2-7; d_call: TRBD2; v_call: TRBV13; clone_size: -; cdr3_aa: CASSMELAGGPYEQYF; cdr3_nt: TGTGCCAGCAGCATGGAACTAGCGGGAGGGCCCTACGAGCAGTACTTC
j_call: TRBJ2-7; d_call: TRBD2; v_call: TRBV18; clone_size: -; cdr3_aa: CASSPPSGRFYEQYF; cdr3_nt: TGTGCCAGCTCACCCCCTAGCGGGAGGTTCTACGAGCAGTACTTC
j_call: TRBJ2-3; d_call: TRBD2; v_call: TRBV19; clone_size: -; cdr3_aa: CASSIDRHSGSTDTQYF; cdr3_nt: TGTGCCAGTAGTATAGACAGACATAGCGGGAGCACAGATACGCAGTATTTT
j_call: TRBJ2-3; d_call: -; v_call: TRBV28; clone_size: -; cdr3_aa: CASSLNTDTQYF; cdr3_nt: TGTGCCAGCAGCTTAAATACAGATACGCAGTATTTT
j_call: TRBJ1-1; d_call: TRBD1; v_call: TRBV10-3; clone_size: -; cdr3_aa: CAISDRTGRNTEAFF; cdr3_nt: TGTGCCATCAGTGACCGGACAGGGCGGAACACTGAAGCTTTCTTT
j_call: TRBJ2-7; d_call: TRBD2; v_call: TRBV7-6; clone_size: -; cdr3_aa: CASSPGTGGLYEQYF; cdr3_nt: TGTGCCAGCAGCCCTGGAACGGGGGGGCTCTACGAGCAGTACTTC
j_call: TRBJ1-2; d_call: TRBD1; v_call: TRBV9; clone_size: -; cdr3_aa: CASSGPRGRDYGYTF; cdr3_nt: TGTGCCAGCAGCGGCCCCAGGGGGCGGGACTATGGCTACACCTTC
j_call: TRBJ2-7; d_call: -; v_call: TRBV5-1; clone_size: -; cdr3_aa: CASSLGNYEQYF; cdr3_nt: TGCGCCAGCAGCTTGGGGAACTACGAGCAGTACTTC
j_call: TRBJ2-1; d_call: -; v_call: TRBV12-1; clone_size: -; cdr3_aa: CASSPGTSGCYNEQFF; cdr3_nt: TGTGCCAGCAGCCCAGGGACTAGCGGATGCTACAATGAGCAGTTCTTC
j_call: TRBJ2-3; d_call: TRBD2; v_call: TRBV25-1; clone_size: -; cdr3_aa: CASRLAGSTDTQYF; cdr3_nt: TGTGCCAGCAGGTTAGCGGGAAGCACAGATACGCAGTATTTT
j_call: TRBJ1-2; d_call: TRBD1; v_call: TRBV5-4; clone_size: -; cdr3_aa: CASSFGQGGYGYTF; cdr3_nt: TGTGCCAGCAGCTTCGGACAGGGAGGCTATGGCTACACCTTC
j_call: TRBJ1-3; d_call: -; v_call: TRBV4-3; clone_size: once; cdr3_aa: CASSQETRLLNTIYF; cdr3_nt: TGCGCCAGCAGCCAAGAAACCAGACTTCTGAACACCATATATTTT
j_call: TRBJ1-1; d_call: TRBD1; v_call: TRBV5-1; clone_size: -; cdr3_aa: CASSLVRAGQGEAFF; cdr3_nt: TGCGCCAGCAGCTTGGTTAGGGCCGGACAGGGTGAAGCTTTCTTT
j_call: TRBJ2-1; d_call: TRBD2; v_call: TRBV18; clone_size: -; cdr3_aa: CASSPLAGVSLGVLSEQFF; cdr3_nt: TGTGCCAGCTCACCCCTAGCGGGAGTGTCCTTGGGGGTGCTGAGTGAGCAGTTCTTC
j_call: TRBJ1-1; d_call: -; v_call: TRBV2; clone_size: -; cdr3_aa: CASSSVDTEAFF; cdr3_nt: TGTGCCAGCAGTTCCGTAGACACTGAAGCTTTCTTT
j_call: TRBJ1-4; d_call: -; v_call: TRBV28; clone_size: once; cdr3_aa: CASSSGLSEKLFF; cdr3_nt: TGTGCCAGCAGCTCAGGACTGTCTGAAAAACTGTTTTTT
j_call: TRBJ2-1; d_call: -; v_call: TRBV5-1; clone_size: -; cdr3_aa: CASSPRAAYNEQFF; cdr3_nt: TGCGCCAGCAGCCCCCGGGCCGCCTACAATGAGCAGTTCTTC
j_call: TRBJ1-2; d_call: -; v_call: TRBV10-3; clone_size: -; cdr3_aa: CAISESAGRTGYTF; cdr3_nt: TGTGCCATCAGTGAGTCCGCAGGGAGGACCGGCTACACCTTC
j_call: TRBJ2-4; d_call: -; v_call: TRBV28; clone_size: -; cdr3_aa: CASSWAQGSRYF; cdr3_nt: -
j_call: TRBJ2-2; d_call: -; v_call: TRBV10-2; clone_size: -; cdr3_aa: CASSEVRGVGELFF; cdr3_nt: TGCGCCAGCAGTGAGGTCAGGGGGGTCGGGGAGCTGTTTTTT
j_call: TRBJ2-7; d_call: TRBD2; v_call: TRBV15; clone_size: -; cdr3_aa: CATSRASGTNYEQYF; cdr3_nt: TGTGCCACCAGCAGAGCAAGCGGGACCAACTACGAGCAGTACTTC
j_call: TRBJ2-7; d_call: -; v_call: TRBV27; clone_size: -; cdr3_aa: CASSRDRRGEQYF; cdr3_nt: TGTGCCAGCAGCCGGGACCGCCGAGGGGAGCAGTACTTC
j_call: TRBJ2-3; d_call: -; v_call: TRBV18; clone_size: -; cdr3_aa: CASSITDTQYF; cdr3_nt: TGTGCCAGCTCAATCACAGATACGCAGTATTTT
j_call: TRBJ1-1; d_call: -; v_call: TRBV5-1; clone_size: -; cdr3_aa: CASSLVSGRGTEAFF; cdr3_nt: TGCGCCAGCAGCTTGGTGTCCGGGAGGGGGACTGAAGCTTTCTTT
j_call: TRBJ1-4; d_call: TRBD1; v_call: TRBV28; clone_size: -; cdr3_aa: CASSLGTGGPVRLFF; cdr3_nt: TGTGCCAGCAGTTTGGGGACAGGGGGCCCGGTTAGGCTGTTTTTT
j_call: TRBJ1-4; d_call: -; v_call: TRBV28; clone_size: -; cdr3_aa: CASSLALGKLFF; cdr3_nt: TGTGCCAGCAGCCTAGCATTGGGAAAACTGTTTTTT
j_call: TRBJ2-7; d_call: -; v_call: TRBV29-1; clone_size: -; cdr3_aa: CSVGRVGSYEQYF; cdr3_nt: TGCAGCGTTGGCAGGGTGGGATCCTACGAGCAGTACTTC
j_call: TRBJ2-7; d_call: TRBD2; v_call: TRBV29-1; clone_size: -; cdr3_aa: CSVEEGLAGVYEQYF; cdr3_nt: TGCAGCGTTGAAGAGGGACTAGCGGGAGTCTACGAGCAGTACTTC
j_call: TRBJ2-3; d_call: -; v_call: TRBV15; clone_size: -; cdr3_aa: CATLDFGTDTQYF; cdr3_nt: TGTGCCACCTTGGATTTTGGCACAGATACGCAGTATTTT
j_call: TRBJ1-5; d_call: TRBD1; v_call: TRBV28; clone_size: -; cdr3_aa: CASRPRTGSNQPQHF; cdr3_nt: TGTGCCAGCAGGCCCCGGACAGGGAGCAATCAGCCCCAGCATTTT
j_call: TRBJ2-3; d_call: -; v_call: TRBV30; clone_size: -; cdr3_aa: CAWSPPRTITDTQYF; cdr3_nt: TGTGCCTGGAGTCCCCCTAGGACAATCACAGATACGCAGTATTTT
j_call: TRBJ2-7; d_call: -; v_call: TRBV6-1; clone_size: -; cdr3_aa: CASSGYVDEQYF; cdr3_nt: TGTGCCAGCAGTGGTTATGTCGACGAGCAGTACTTC
j_call: TRBJ2-3; d_call: -; v_call: TRBV7-8; clone_size: -; cdr3_aa: CASSLPRSGMRTDTQYF; cdr3_nt: TGTGCCAGCAGCTTACCCCGCTCGGGAATGAGGACAGATACGCAGTATTTT
j_call: TRBJ2-2; d_call: TRBD2; v_call: TRBV18; clone_size: -; cdr3_aa: CASSPDSGSRTGELFF; cdr3_nt: TGTGCCAGCTCACCAGATAGCGGGAGTCGCACCGGGGAGCTGTTTTTT
j_call: TRBJ1-5; d_call: -; v_call: TRBV7-9; clone_size: -; cdr3_aa: CASSTQGNQPQHF; cdr3_nt: TGTGCCAGCAGCACCCAGGGGAATCAGCCCCAGCATTTT
j_call: TRBJ2-3; d_call: TRBD2; v_call: TRBV9; clone_size: -; cdr3_aa: CASSEGLAGVQDTQYF; cdr3_nt: TGTGCCAGCAGCGAGGGACTAGCGGGAGTACAAGATACGCAGTATTTT
j_call: TRBJ2-5; d_call: TRBD2; v_call: TRBV5-1; clone_size: -; cdr3_aa: CASSRGSGSVGQETQYF; cdr3_nt: TGCGCCAGCAGCCGAGGGAGCGGGAGCGTTGGCCAAGAGACCCAGTACTTC
j_call: TRBJ2-7; d_call: TRBD1; v_call: TRBV2; clone_size: -; cdr3_aa: CASSESWTGGEQYF; cdr3_nt: TGTGCCAGCAGTGAAAGTTGGACAGGGGGCGAGCAGTACTTC
j_call: TRBJ2-7; d_call: TRBD2; v_call: TRBV7-2; clone_size: -; cdr3_aa: CASSLYPSGSSHNDYEQYF; cdr3_nt: TGTGCCAGCAGCTTATATCCCAGCGGGAGCAGCCACAACGATTACGAGCAGTACTTC
j_call: TRBJ2-7; d_call: TRBD2; v_call: TRBV19; clone_size: -; cdr3_aa: CASSKLSGMVREQYF; cdr3_nt: TGTGCCAGTAGTAAACTTAGCGGGATGGTTCGTGAGCAGTACTTC
j_call: TRBJ1-5; d_call: TRBD1; v_call: TRBV28; clone_size: -; cdr3_aa: CASSLGTGAVFNQPQHF; cdr3_nt: TGTGCCAGCAGTTTAGGGACAGGGGCCGTGTTCAATCAGCCCCAGCATTTT
j_call: TRBJ2-2; d_call: -; v_call: TRBV9; clone_size: -; cdr3_aa: CASSADPLHNLPGELFF; cdr3_nt: TGTGCCAGCAGCGCCGACCCTCTCCATAACCTACCGGGGGAGCTGTTTTTT
j_call: TRBJ2-5; d_call: -; v_call: TRBV13; clone_size: -; cdr3_aa: CASSLAVGVRQETQYF; cdr3_nt: TGTGCCAGCAGCTTAGCGGTCGGGGTACGGCAAGAGACCCAGTACTTC
j_call: TRBJ2-3; d_call: -; v_call: TRBV18; clone_size: -; cdr3_aa: CASSHDWTDTQYF; cdr3_nt: TGTGCCAGCTCACACGACTGGACAGATACGCAGTATTTT
j_call: TRBJ2-1; d_call: -; v_call: TRBV7-9; clone_size: -; cdr3_aa: CASSLAWGNEQFF; cdr3_nt: TGTGCCAGCAGCTTAGCCTGGGGGAATGAGCAGTTCTTC
j_call: TRBJ2-2; d_call: TRBD2; v_call: TRBV5-4; clone_size: -; cdr3_aa: CASRTGTSGPGGELFF; cdr3_nt: TGTGCCAGCAGAACCGGGACTAGCGGGCCCGGCGGGGAGCTGTTTTTT
j_call: TRBJ2-5; d_call: TRBD2; v_call: TRBV11-2; clone_size: -; cdr3_aa: CASSSHASGKETQYF; cdr3_nt: TGTGCCAGCAGCTCCCACGCTAGCGGAAAAGAGACCCAGTACTTC
j_call: TRBJ1-5; d_call: -; v_call: TRBV19; clone_size: -; cdr3_aa: CASSIGLGGNQPQHF; cdr3_nt: TGTGCCAGTAGTATAGGCCTTGGGGGCAATCAGCCCCAGCATTTT
j_call: TRBJ2-7; d_call: -; v_call: TRBV28; clone_size: -; cdr3_aa: CASRVTEGYEQYF; cdr3_nt: TGTGCCAGCAGAGTGACAGAAGGCTACGAGCAGTACTTC
j_call: TRBJ2-7; d_call: TRBD2; v_call: TRBV7-9; clone_size: -; cdr3_aa: CASSLGGLAGDLYEQYF; cdr3_nt: TGTGCCAGCAGCTTAGGGGGACTAGCGGGAGATTTATACGAGCAGTACTTC